These T cell receptor beta chains were read from a single sample in a study of T cell responses to AZD1222 COVID-19 vaccine. The assay was immunoSEQ multiplex PCR, and TCRdb's table has in-frame clones only and misses some. The table lists some 40,000 clones, 88% of them singletons. The sequencing here drew on peripheral blood, taken 28 days after the second dose of the MenACWY control vaccine. The receptors here all came from an adult who received the MenACWY meningococcal vaccine as a control. CDR3s leave out the opening cysteine and the closing phenylalanine or tryptophan. A D gene is named only where the DNA matches it firmly.

cdr3_aa: ASSSTSGSSEQY; d_call: TRBD2; v_call: TRBV27
cdr3_aa: ASSLWGAETQY; d_call: NA; v_call: TRBV7-3
cdr3_aa: ASSPQGQGFLVGKNIQY; d_call: TRBD1; v_call: TRBV18
cdr3_aa: ASSEASGSNVEQF; d_call: NA; v_call: TRBV10-2
cdr3_aa: ASSTTRSYTEAF; d_call: NA; v_call: TRBV19
cdr3_aa: ASSAGQGYEQY; d_call: TRBD1; v_call: TRBV10-1
cdr3_aa: ASGLGSPLH; d_call: NA; v_call: TRBV9
cdr3_aa: ASSFPGGANSPLH; d_call: NA; v_call: TRBV5-6
cdr3_aa: ATSDSSGLNNEQF; d_call: NA; v_call: TRBV24-1
cdr3_aa: ASSLETVYGYT; d_call: NA; v_call: TRBV28
cdr3_aa: AWSVGRTEAF; d_call: NA; v_call: TRBV30
cdr3_aa: ASSSGQGTYEQY; d_call: NA; v_call: TRBV7-9
cdr3_aa: ASSPGLVGSDTQY; d_call: TRBD2; v_call: TRBV18
cdr3_aa: ASSLGQTYEQY; d_call: NA; v_call: TRBV12-3/TRBV12-4
cdr3_aa: ASSHLLIQY; d_call: NA; v_call: TRBV4-1
cdr3_aa: ASRLAGGRCDEQF; d_call: TRBD2; v_call: TRBV23-1
cdr3_aa: ASSLVRGAGTEAF; d_call: NA; v_call: TRBV5-1
cdr3_aa: ASSFSETDTQY; d_call: NA; v_call: TRBV11-3
cdr3_aa: ASSLTGAGANVLT; d_call: TRBD1; v_call: TRBV5-5
cdr3_aa: ASSLEAGTGNTGELF; d_call: TRBD1; v_call: TRBV7-2
cdr3_aa: SVASSSGGELF; d_call: NA; v_call: TRBV29-1
cdr3_aa: ASSISRRDGYT; d_call: NA; v_call: TRBV19
cdr3_aa: ASRHRDLLGGNTIY; d_call: NA; v_call: TRBV10-1
cdr3_aa: ASSLFSSGMRYNEQF; d_call: TRBD2; v_call: TRBV28
cdr3_aa: ADSLGDTQY; d_call: NA; v_call: TRBV12-3/TRBV12-4
cdr3_aa: ASSTLAGGGTGELF; d_call: TRBD2; v_call: TRBV5-1
cdr3_aa: ASSLPGVVAGELF; d_call: NA; v_call: TRBV28
cdr3_aa: ASSQRQGLRYEQY; d_call: NA; v_call: TRBV6-5
cdr3_aa: ASSSDRYPSYEQY; d_call: NA; v_call: TRBV23-1
cdr3_aa: ASSPRGPYNEQF; d_call: NA; v_call: TRBV7-3
cdr3_aa: ASSEDRDFSSYEQY; d_call: NA; v_call: TRBV7-9
cdr3_aa: ASNDATNEKLF; d_call: NA; v_call: TRBV5-1
cdr3_aa: ASSESTGRTEAF; d_call: NA; v_call: TRBV2
cdr3_aa: ATSRGAGERSSYNEQF; d_call: TRBD2; v_call: TRBV15
cdr3_aa: ASRNGGNEKLF; d_call: NA; v_call: TRBV28
cdr3_aa: ASSPGLAGWSYEQY; d_call: TRBD2; v_call: TRBV18
cdr3_aa: ASSLAKAEQF; d_call: NA; v_call: TRBV5-1
cdr3_aa: ASSFRPLNEKLF; d_call: NA; v_call: TRBV28
cdr3_aa: ASTRGGALYEQY; d_call: NA; v_call: TRBV6-5
cdr3_aa: ASSARWTQETQY; d_call: NA; v_call: TRBV19
cdr3_aa: ASSRTGVNTEAF; d_call: TRBD1; v_call: TRBV5-1
cdr3_aa: ASSWGGRNEKLF; d_call: NA; v_call: TRBV6-5
cdr3_aa: ASSPQRGDEQF; d_call: NA; v_call: TRBV18
cdr3_aa: ASSLRTRVGNYGEAF; d_call: NA; v_call: TRBV7-6
cdr3_aa: ASRPPDRPNYGYT; d_call: NA; v_call: TRBV6-5
cdr3_aa: ASSLAGWDAGNTIY; d_call: NA; v_call: TRBV7-6
cdr3_aa: ASNPLNTEAF; d_call: NA; v_call: TRBV28
cdr3_aa: ASSLEPRDRGLNTEAF; d_call: TRBD1; v_call: TRBV5-1
cdr3_aa: ASSPVRGQQNTIY; d_call: NA; v_call: TRBV9